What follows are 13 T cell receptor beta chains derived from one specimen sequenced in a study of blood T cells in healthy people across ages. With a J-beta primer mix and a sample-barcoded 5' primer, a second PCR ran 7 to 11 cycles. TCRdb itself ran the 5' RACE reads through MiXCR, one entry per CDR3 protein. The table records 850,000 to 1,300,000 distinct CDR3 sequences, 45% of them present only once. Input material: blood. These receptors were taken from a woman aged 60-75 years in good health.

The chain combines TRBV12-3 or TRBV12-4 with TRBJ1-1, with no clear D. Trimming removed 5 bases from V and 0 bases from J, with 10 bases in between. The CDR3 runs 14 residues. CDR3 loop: CASSPGSLNTEAFF. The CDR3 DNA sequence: TGTGCCAGCAGTCCCGGGTCTTTGAACACTGAAGCTTTCTTT.

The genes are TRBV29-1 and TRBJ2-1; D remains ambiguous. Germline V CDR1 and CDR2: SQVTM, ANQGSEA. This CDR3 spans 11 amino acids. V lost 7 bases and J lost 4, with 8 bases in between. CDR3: CSGVPYNEQFF. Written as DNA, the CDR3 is TGCAGCGGTGTGCCTTACAATGAGCAGTTCTTC.

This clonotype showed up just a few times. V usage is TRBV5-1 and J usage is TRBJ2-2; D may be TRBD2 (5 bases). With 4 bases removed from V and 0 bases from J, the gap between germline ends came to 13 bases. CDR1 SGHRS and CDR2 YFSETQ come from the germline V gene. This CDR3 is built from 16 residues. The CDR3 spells CASSPRGAANTGELFF. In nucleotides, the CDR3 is TGCGCCAGCAGCCCCCGAGGAGCGGCGAACACCGGGGAGCTGTTTTTT.

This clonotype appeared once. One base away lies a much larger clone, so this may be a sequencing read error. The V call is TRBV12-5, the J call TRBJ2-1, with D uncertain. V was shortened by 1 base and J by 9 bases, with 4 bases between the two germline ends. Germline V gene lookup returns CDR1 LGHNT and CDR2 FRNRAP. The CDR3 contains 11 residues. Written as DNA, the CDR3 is TGTGCTAGTGGTTTGGAGTTTGAGCAGTTCTTC. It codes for CASGLEFEQFF.

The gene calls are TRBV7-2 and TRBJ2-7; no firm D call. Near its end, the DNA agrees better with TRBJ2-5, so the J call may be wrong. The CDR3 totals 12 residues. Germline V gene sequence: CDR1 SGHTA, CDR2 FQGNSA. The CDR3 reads CASSSSRETQYF. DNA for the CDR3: TGTGCCAGCAGCTCGAGCCGGGAGACCCAGTACTTC.

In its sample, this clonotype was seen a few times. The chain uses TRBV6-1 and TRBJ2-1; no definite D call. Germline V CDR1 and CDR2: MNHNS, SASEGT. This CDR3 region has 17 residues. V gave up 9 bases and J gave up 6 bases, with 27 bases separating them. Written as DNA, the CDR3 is TGTGCCAGTGCGTTAGACGTAGAGACACTTGGGGTCAATGAGCAGTTCTTC. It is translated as CASALDVETLGVNEQFF.

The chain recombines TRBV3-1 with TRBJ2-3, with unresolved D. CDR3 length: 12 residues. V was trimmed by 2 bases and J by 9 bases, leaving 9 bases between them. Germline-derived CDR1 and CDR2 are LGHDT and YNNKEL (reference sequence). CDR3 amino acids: CASSQTRATQYF. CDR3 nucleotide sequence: TGTGCCAGCAGCCAAACGCGTGCGACGCAGTATTTT.

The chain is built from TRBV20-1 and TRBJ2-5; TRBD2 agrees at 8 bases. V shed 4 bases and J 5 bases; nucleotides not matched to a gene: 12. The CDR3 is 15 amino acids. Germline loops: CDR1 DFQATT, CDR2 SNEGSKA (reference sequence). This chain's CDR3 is CSAMAGGRFAETQYF. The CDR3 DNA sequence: TGCAGTGCTATGGCGGGAGGTCGATTTGCTGAGACCCAGTACTTC.

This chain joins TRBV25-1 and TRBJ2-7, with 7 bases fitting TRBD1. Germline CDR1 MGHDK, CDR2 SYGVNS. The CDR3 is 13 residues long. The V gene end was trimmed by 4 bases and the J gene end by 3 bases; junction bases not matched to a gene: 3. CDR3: CASSGTGHYEQYF. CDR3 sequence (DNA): TGTGCCAGCAGTGGGACAGGTCACTACGAGCAGTACTTC.

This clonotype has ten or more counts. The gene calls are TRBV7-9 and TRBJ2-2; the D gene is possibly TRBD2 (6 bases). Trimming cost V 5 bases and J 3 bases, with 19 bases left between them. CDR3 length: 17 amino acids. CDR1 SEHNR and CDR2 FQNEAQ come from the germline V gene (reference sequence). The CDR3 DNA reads TGTGCCAGCAGCCCACCTCTTGGGGGGATCGACACCGGGGAGCTGTTTTTT. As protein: CASSPPLGGIDTGELFF.

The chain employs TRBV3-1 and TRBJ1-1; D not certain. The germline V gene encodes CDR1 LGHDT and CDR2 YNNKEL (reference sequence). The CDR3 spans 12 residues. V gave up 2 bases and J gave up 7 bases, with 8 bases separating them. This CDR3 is CASSQPPLEAFF. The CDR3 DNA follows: TGTGCCAGCAGCCAACCACCCCTTGAAGCTTTCTTT.

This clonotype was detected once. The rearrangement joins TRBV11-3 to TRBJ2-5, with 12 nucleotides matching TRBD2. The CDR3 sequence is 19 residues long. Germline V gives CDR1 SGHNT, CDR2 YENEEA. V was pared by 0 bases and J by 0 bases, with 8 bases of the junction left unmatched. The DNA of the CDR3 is TGTGCCAGCAGCTTAGACCGCCTAGCGGGAGGGCCGTACCAAGAGACCCAGTACTTC. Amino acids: CASSLDRLAGGPYQETQYF.

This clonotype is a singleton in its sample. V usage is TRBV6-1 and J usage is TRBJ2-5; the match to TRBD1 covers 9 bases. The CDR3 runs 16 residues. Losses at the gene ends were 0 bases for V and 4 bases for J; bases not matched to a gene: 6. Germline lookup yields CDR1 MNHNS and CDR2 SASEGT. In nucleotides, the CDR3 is TGTGCCAGCAGTGAAGCGGGACAGGGAATTCGAGAGACCCAGTACTTC. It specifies CASSEAGQGIRETQYF.